These 29 T cell receptor beta chains originate from one sample sequenced in a study of neurological immune-mediated disorders. TCRdb used MiXCR to reprocess the 5' RACE reads, holding one entry per CDR3 protein. The sample has tens of thousands of distinct CDR3 sequences, 7% to 8% seen once; the top ten hold 4.4%. The source material was PBMCs. The receptor source for this set is a woman aged 40 to 50 in good health.

This clonotype was seen repeatedly, ten times or more. This chain uses TRBV12-3 or TRBV12-4 with TRBJ2-7; the D gene is possibly TRBD2 (6 bases). V dropped 3 bases and J dropped 4 bases, with 10 bases sitting between them. The CDR3 loop spans 13 amino acids. CDR3 sequence: CASSFSGTYEQYF. DNA for the CDR3: TGTGCCAGCAGTTTCTCAGGGACTTACGAGCAGTACTTC.

This clonotype has just one count. The CDR3 sequence is CASSYGPKYEQYF. CDR3 nucleotides: TGTGCCAGCAGTTACGGACCCAAGTACGAGCAGTACTTC. V gene TRBV6-5 combines with J gene TRBJ2-7; unclear D gene. Per the germline V gene, CDR1 is MNHEY and CDR2 is SVGAGI. There are 13 residues in the CDR3. The V end was cut by 2 bases, the J end by 4 bases, with 9 bases between.

This clonotype was detected ten times or more. The chain employs TRBV12-3 or TRBV12-4 and TRBJ2-5; D gene uncertain. V was cut by 0 bases and J by 5 bases, with 7 bases left in between. The CDR3 has 13 amino acids. The CDR3: CASSLAGMETQYF. In nucleotides, the CDR3 is TGTGCCAGCAGTTTAGCGGGAATGGAGACCCAGTACTTC.

This clonotype has a count of ten or more. The chain is built from TRBV20-1 and TRBJ1-4; D call uncertain. The germline gives CDR1 DFQATT, CDR2 SNEGSKA (reference sequence). CDR3 length equals 10 residues. V was pared by 6 bases and J by 8 bases, with 7 bases between. CDR3 in amino acids: CSARAEKLFF. CDR3 bases: TGCAGTGCGCGCGCAGAAAAACTGTTTTTT.

A few counts support this clonotype. The genes are TRBV7-8 and TRBJ1-4; perhaps TRBD1 as D (5 bases). Looked up from germline, CDR1 is SGHVS and CDR2 is FQNEAQ. Trimming took 5 bases from V and 8 from J, leaving 15 bases between them. The CDR3 runs 14 residues. In DNA, the CDR3 is TGTGCCAGCAGCCCTTTAGGGACGGTGGAAAAACTGTTTTTT. The encoded protein is CASSPLGTVEKLFF.

This clonotype was found many times. V and J are TRBV5-1 and TRBJ1-5, with 10 bases aligning to TRBD1. Germline CDR1 is SGHRS and CDR2 is YFSETQ. J gave up 0 bases and V 4 bases, and 7 bases lay outside the gene matches. The CDR3 is made up of 17 amino acids. CDR3 loop: CASSPGGQGTSNQPQHF. Written as DNA, the CDR3 is TGCGCCAGCAGCCCGGGGGGACAGGGGACTAGCAATCAGCCCCAGCATTTT.

With regard to this clonotype: Germline and junction disagree at one end, which may indicate a read error. The V call is TRBV4-1, the J call TRBJ2-3; 7 bases agree with TRBD2. The CDR3 length is 19 residues. Looked up from germline, CDR1 is MGHRA and CDR2 is YSYEKL. CDR3 in DNA: TGCGCCAGCAGCCAAGATGACCCCCAGCGGGGCCTCAGAACAGATAAGCAGTATTTT. Amino acids: CASSQDDPQRGLRTDKQYF.

This clonotype appeared many times. The gene calls are TRBV20-1 and TRBJ1-4; D is undetermined. The germline gives CDR1 DFQATT, CDR2 SNEGSKA (reference sequence). The CDR3 extends over 13 amino acids. V dropped 5 bases and J dropped 4 bases, with 11 bases sitting between them. Written as DNA, the CDR3 is TGCAGTGCTCCTTATGCTTTTAATGAAAAACTGTTTTTT. Protein: CSAPYAFNEKLFF.

This clonotype was seen ten or more times. This rearrangement joins TRBV7-9 to TRBJ2-7; 8 nucleotides agree with TRBD2. The trim removed 6 bases at V and 4 bases at J, leaving 8 bases unmatched. Germline lookup yields CDR1 SEHNR and CDR2 FQNEAQ (reference sequence). This CDR3 is 14 amino acids long. The CDR3 DNA sequence: TGTGCCAGCAGTGGAGCGGGGGTGACTTACGAGCAGTACTTC. This encodes CASSGAGVTYEQYF.

This clonotype came up many times. This rearrangement joins TRBV9 to TRBJ2-1, with 9 bases that match TRBD1. After removal of 4 bases from V and 4 bases from J, the junction contained 6 bases not matched to a gene. The V gene's germline CDR1 is SGDLS and CDR2 YYNGEE. CDR3 length: 15 residues. CDR3 amino acids: CASSPPDRGYNEQFF. CDR3 bases: TGTGCCAGCAGCCCTCCCGACAGGGGGTACAATGAGCAGTTCTTC.

This clonotype was observed many times. This sequence joins TRBV6-5 and TRBJ2-1; possible D gene TRBD2, 6 bases. V lost 6 bases and J lost 1, with 16 bases in between. In germline, CDR1 is MNHEY, CDR2 SVGAGI. The CDR3 extends over 16 amino acids. The CDR3 DNA sequence: TGTGCCAGCAGCAACGGGGGTAGTTTTTCCTACAATGAGCAGTTCTTC. It is translated as CASSNGGSFSYNEQFF.

This clonotype was seen repeatedly, ten times or more. V usage is TRBV12-3 or TRBV12-4 and J usage is TRBJ1-1; D gene uncertain. The CDR3 extends over 13 amino acids. V shed 1 base and J shed 5 bases, with 8 bases lying between them. The DNA for the CDR3 is TGTGCCAGCAGTTTAGGGAGTTCAACTGAAGCTTTCTTT. Amino acids: CASSLGSSTEAFF.

This clonotype was recorded at least ten times. The gene calls are TRBV6-2 or TRBV6-3 and TRBJ2-7; 8 positions agree with TRBD2. J lost 0 bases, V lost 7 bases, and 2 bases had no gene match. Germline V gene data show CDR1 as MNHEY and CDR2 as SVGEGT. This CDR3 comprises 13 residues. The CDR3: CASNSGTSYEQYF. CDR3 coding DNA: TGTGCCAGCAATAGCGGGACCTCCTACGAGCAGTACTTC.

There are many counts of this clonotype. This rearrangement joins TRBV20-1 to TRBJ2-1, with D possibly TRBD1 on 6 matching bases. V was pared by 5 bases and J by 4 bases, with 12 bases between. This CDR3 has 13 amino acids. Germline CDR1 reads DFQATT; CDR2 reads SNEGSKA (reference sequence). The CDR3 region has the DNA TGCAGTGCTGCCGGGACAAGTTACAATGAGCAGTTCTTC. This encodes CSAAGTSYNEQFF.

This clonotype was observed at least ten times. The gene calls are TRBV27 and TRBJ1-5; 7 bases map to TRBD1. Germline CDR1 and CDR2: MNHEY and SMNVEV (reference sequence). V lost 5 bases to trimming and J lost 6 bases; unmatched junction nucleotides: 7. This CDR3 contains 14 residues. CDR3 residues: CASSDNRGGQPQHF. The CDR3 DNA reads TGTGCCAGCAGTGACAACAGGGGAGGTCAGCCCCAGCATTTT.

This clonotype was detected once. A much larger clone differs from this one at a single base, so this may be a read error. The rearrangement links TRBV10-3 to TRBJ1-4, with 9 bases aligning to TRBD1. The junction had 8 bases not matched to a gene; V was cut back by 5 bases and J by 7 bases. From germline, CDR1 is ENHRY and CDR2 SYGVKD. The length of the CDR3 is 15 residues. The CDR3, as DNA: TGTGCCATCAGTTCCGCCTGGACAGGGGCTGAAAAACTGTTTTTT. Translation gives CAISSAWTGAEKLFF.

This clonotype was counted ten times or more. The rearrangement joins TRBV29-1 to TRBJ2-3; maybe TRBD1 (6 bases). The V gene's germline CDR1 is SQVTM and CDR2 ANQGSEA. The ends were cut back, 6 bases at V and 1 base at J, with 11 bases in the middle. The CDR3 totals 13 residues. CDR3 region: CSVHRTGTDTQYF. The CDR3 nucleotides read TGCAGCGTGCACAGGACAGGCACAGATACGCAGTATTTT.

As for this clonotype: With a much larger clone just one base away, this may be a read error. No conserved phenylalanine or tryptophan is present at the end of the CDR3, so a read error is the likely explanation. The rearrangement uses TRBV12-3 or TRBV12-4 and TRBJ1-3; D is unresolved. Trimming cost V 3 bases and J 3 bases, with 9 bases left between them. CDR3 length: 14 amino acids. DNA for the CDR3: TGTGCCAGCAGTTTGAGGACCGTTGGAAACACCATATATTGT. Translated: CASSLRTVGNTIYC.

There are many counts of this clonotype. This rearrangement joins TRBV5-1 to TRBJ2-7; tentatively, D is TRBD2 (6 bases). V gave up 4 bases and J gave up 3 bases, with 14 bases separating them. The CDR3 consists of 14 residues. Germline V lookup: CDR1 SGHRS, CDR2 YFSETQ. The CDR3, as DNA: TGCGCCAGCAGCACGGGACCGGGGGACTACGAGCAGTACTTC. Protein: CASSTGPGDYEQYF.

The table lists this clonotype with many counts. V usage is TRBV6-5 and J usage is TRBJ2-1; D is perhaps TRBD2 (7 bases). CDR3 length: 15 residues. The germline V and J ends were trimmed by 5 bases and 8 bases, with 19 bases remaining between them. Per germline, CDR1 MNHEY and CDR2 SVGAGI. The CDR3 protein is CASSTRAGAPDEQFF. In DNA, the CDR3 is TGTGCCAGCAGTACCCGTGCGGGGGCGCCGGATGAGCAGTTCTTC.

This clonotype showed up many times. V is TRBV6-1 and J is TRBJ1-5; D is unclear. The CDR3 runs to 15 residues. CDR1 is MNHNS and CDR2 is SASEGT in the germline V gene. V was trimmed by 9 bases and J by 5 bases, leaving 20 bases between them. The CDR3 bases are TGTGCCAGTGTGTCTTATAGTGGAATGGATCAGCCCCAGCATTTT. This gives the protein CASVSYSGMDQPQHF.

This clonotype was counted ten times or more. The rearrangement links TRBV5-1 to TRBJ2-2; D possibly corresponds to TRBD1 (6 bases). The CDR3 runs to 17 residues. Deletions cut 5 bases from V and 4 bases from J, with 21 bases between. Germline CDR1 and CDR2: SGHRS and YFSETQ. The CDR3 spells CASSYRPRTESTGELFF. The CDR3 DNA reads TGCGCCAGCAGTTACCGACCCCGGACAGAAAGCACCGGGGAGCTGTTTTTT.

This clonotype was detected many times. The genes are TRBV2 and TRBJ2-3; 7 positions match TRBD1. CDR1 and CDR2 from the germline V gene are SNHLY and FYNNEI. J lost 0 bases, V lost 10 bases, and 10 bases had no gene match. The length of the CDR3 is 15 residues. CDR3 in amino acids: CAMQFGTASTDTQYF. For the CDR3, the DNA is TGTGCCATGCAGTTCGGGACAGCTAGCACAGATACGCAGTATTTT.

This clonotype was counted many times. This chain links TRBV20-1 with TRBJ1-5; D gene uncertain. Germline V gene data show CDR1 as DFQATT and CDR2 as SNEGSKA (reference sequence). The CDR3 has 14 residues. V was shortened by 3 bases and J by 7 bases, with 16 bases between the two germline ends. CDR3 DNA sequence: TGCAGTGCTAGTGGGCCTTCGGGTTGGCAGCCCCAGCATTTT. It codes for CSASGPSGWQPQHF.

This clonotype was seen repeatedly, ten times or more. The J gene is TRBJ2-1, the V gene TRBV3-1; 7 bases map to TRBD2. The CDR3 runs to 15 residues. Germline V gene sequence: CDR1 LGHDT, CDR2 YNNKEL (reference sequence). Germline trimming cut 3 bases from V and 3 bases from J; bases unmatched to any gene: 5. The CDR3 protein is CASSHSGDGYNEQFF. CDR3 DNA sequence: TGTGCCAGCAGCCACAGCGGGGACGGCTACAATGAGCAGTTCTTC.

This clonotype occurred many times. The rearrangement links TRBV12-3 or TRBV12-4 to TRBJ2-1; 8 nucleotides match TRBD2. The CDR3 loop spans 16 amino acids. Losses at the gene ends were 7 bases for V and 10 bases for J; bases not matched to a gene: 18. The CDR3 loop is CASTAFDREGSSEQFF. The CDR3 region has the DNA TGTGCCAGCACCGCGTTTGATCGGGAGGGATCGTCGGAGCAGTTCTTC.

This clonotype was seen many times. This chain links TRBV10-2 with TRBJ2-1; 12 positions agree with TRBD2. Germline V CDR1 and CDR2: WSHSY, SAAADI. The V gene end was trimmed by 3 bases and the J gene end by 0 bases; junction bases not matched to a gene: 6. The CDR3 spans 18 residues. CDR3 nucleotide sequence: TGCGCCAGCAGTGACCGTCTAGCGGGGGGGAGCTCCTACAATGAGCAGTTCTTC. It codes for CASSDRLAGGSSYNEQFF.

This clonotype was observed at least ten times. The rearrangement joins TRBV5-6 to TRBJ2-7, with 7 bases matching TRBD2. Germline-derived CDR1 and CDR2 are SGHDT and YYEEEE. CDR3 length equals 14 residues. CDR3 in amino acids: CASTLGGDGYEQYV. The DNA of the CDR3 is TGTGCCAGCACCTTGGGGGGGGATGGGTACGAGCAGTACGTC.

This clonotype was seen at least ten times. The rearrangement joins TRBV5-6 to TRBJ1-1; TRBD1 matches at 9 bases. The J segment lost 3 bases and the V segment lost 4 bases, leaving 13 bases of the junction unmatched. Germline V CDR1 and CDR2: SGHDT, YYEEEE. The CDR3 covers 17 residues. CDR3: CASSPFVEQGADTEAFF. CDR3 DNA: TGTGCCAGCAGCCCGTTTGTAGAACAGGGGGCAGACACTGAAGCTTTCTTT.